This T cell receptor beta chain came from a study of CD8 T cells in Susac syndrome (dated by TCRdb to the late 2010s). Broadly, across the study: Repertoire sequencing was used to test whether CD8+ T cell activation and differentiation in Susac syndrome was antigen driven. Summary of the overall study and its limitations: The number of individuals in the TCR sequencing and HLA analysis was recognized as being relatively small.

RNA was extracted using the RNeasy kit, and roughly 0.5 to 1 ug of the RNA was reverse transcribed with random hexamers. TCR beta CDR3 regions were amplified with the immunoSEQ multiplex PCR assay covering 54 Vbeta and 13 Jbeta segments. Bias from PCR amplification was corrected by using a synthetic template baseline for primer optimization and for computational correction. In the paper's pipeline: Reads were annotated to V, D and J genes according to IMGT and were analyzed with immunoSEQ Analyzer, with only productive sequences retained. Clonality was calculated as one minus the Shannon entropy normalized by log2 of the number of productive unique sequences. Public and private clones were assessed among the 100 most prevalent clones of each patient and control. A clone was defined as Susac-specific if it was absent from the healthy and MS cohorts, from 950 to 1,300 published viral clones and from other ImmuneACCESS disease sequences. The public sequencing data were trimmed at Q25 with fastp and processed into clonotypes with MiXCR by TCRdb, which kept only in-frame beta chains. Every distinct CDR3 protein forms one entry, paired with its most common genes and DNA. These V and J calls derive from TCRdb rather than the authors' analysis. The sample profile shows around 130,000 distinct CDR3 sequences; 85% to 95% of them were found once. 0.098% of the sample goes to the ten largest clones.

Peripheral blood CD8+ and CD4+ T cells from healthy donors, Susac syndrome patients and multiple sclerosis patients were profiled by high-throughput TCR beta sequencing. Healthy donors were included as age- and sex-matched controls. Bulk CD8+ and CD4+ T cells were purified by magnetic negative isolation, whereas CD8+ TEMRA cells were enriched by FACS. Blood was collected in EDTA tubes and processed within 24 hours, with PBMCs isolated through density gradient centrifugation. PBMCs intended for TCR sequencing were cryopreserved in liquid nitrogen and were subsequently thawed in a 37 degrees C water bath. The sorted or isolated CD4+, CD8+ and CD8+ TEMRA cells reached a purity of at least 90%. Worth noting for this clonotype: The target of this receptor is not known. No per-base quality is available; no much larger clone lies one base away.

Counted from cysteine to phenylalanine, this CDR3 has 15 amino acids. Only CDR3 DNA is held: 45 bases, read in frame from base 1. V trim: 1 base; J trim: 2 bases; unmatched bases: 4. CDR1 and CDR2 were assigned from the germline V gene as SGHAT and FQNNGV. Sequences were obtained from CD4+ T cells from PBMCs. The TCR sequence derives from a human donor in good health. Here the chain combines TRBV11-2 and TRBJ2-5; a stretch of 7 junction bases matches TRBD2. This receptor has the CDR3 CASSLAGGTQETQYF. The nucleotide sequence reads TGTGCCAGCAGCTTAGCGGGGGGAACTCAAGAGACCCAGTACTTC.